This T cell receptor beta chain was captured by sequencing in a study of blood T cell repertoires in COVID-19. About the research overall: Researchers got acute and convalescent COVID-19 samples from the United States, Italy and Spain. The cDNA or gDNA used as material had been derived from T cells, B-cell-depleted T cells, or PBMCs.

Original data processing: Nucleated cell number was recorded as an estimate derived from reference gene primer amplification. Profiled with immunoSEQ multiplex PCR; TCRdb holds only in-frame clones, not every one. The D gene and trimming were derived from the DNA, and the V and J assignments and clone size from that table. In the table there are approximately 300,000 clones, 86% of which are singletons. The clonotype was recovered from a woman aged 45-60 years with acute or convalescent COVID-19. The material sequenced was peripheral blood.

CDR3 nucleotide sequence: TGTGCCAGCTCACCGGCTGACAGGAGACCCAGCTACGAGCAGTACTTC. Protein sequence: CASSPADRRPSYEQYF. The chain is built from TRBV18 and TRBJ2-7; perhaps TRBD1 as D (6 bases). Germline V CDR1 and CDR2: KGHSH, LQKENI. Trimming shortened V by 3 bases and J by 3 bases, and 18 bases separated the two germline ends. The CDR3 sequence is 16 residues long. Looking up the rest from reference TRBV18 and TRBJ2-7 gives the full variable domain: NAGVMQNPRHLVRRRGQEARLRCSPMKGHSHVYWYRQLPEEGLKFMVYLQKENIIDESGMPKERFSAEFPKEGPSILRIQQVVRGDSAAYFCASSPADRRPSYEQYFGPGTRLTVT.